These 20 T cell receptor beta chains came from one sample sequenced in a study of graft-versus-host responses after intestinal transplantation. Method: immunoSEQ multiplex PCR; TCRdb's copy keeps in-frame clones and lacks some. The table lists 90,000 to 120,000 clones, 87% of them singletons. No antigen has been identified for these receptors. Sequenced here: unstimulated CD4+ T cells sorted from spleen or lymph node cells, sampled before transplant. These TCRs come from a human donor who was the organ donor for an intestinal transplant.

This chain links TRBV5-1 with TRBJ2-3; maybe TRBD2 (6 bases). This CDR3 has 13 amino acids. Germline CDR1 reads SGHRS; CDR2 reads YFSETQ. V was clipped by 4 bases and J by 6 bases, with 12 bases between them. This CDR3 reads CASSEPSVDTQYF. In DNA, the CDR3 is TGCGCCAGCAGCGAACCTAGCGTCGATACGCAGTATTTT. Looking up the rest from reference TRBV5-1 and TRBJ2-3 gives the full variable domain: KAGVTQTPRYLIKTRGQQVTLSCSPISGHRSVSWYQQTPGQGLQFLFEYFSETQRNKGNFPGRFSGRQFSNSRSEMNVSTLELGDSALYLCASSEPSVDTQYFGPGTRLTVL.

The chain carries TRBV14 and TRBJ2-7; TRBD1 matches at 7 bases. The CDR3 runs to 17 residues. V was clipped by 2 bases and J by 2 bases; unmatched bases: 12. CDR1 is SGHDN, CDR2 FVKESK, per germline. This CDR3 reads CASSQFNSGTAAYEQYF. CDR3 nucleotides: TGTGCCAGCAGCCAATTCAATTCCGGGACAGCCGCCTACGAGCAGTACTTC.

In regard to this clone: The junction and the germline gene differ at one end; a read error may be behind it. This chain joins TRBV2 and TRBJ2-1; weak D call: TRBD1 (6 bases). This CDR3 comprises 12 residues. Germline CDR1 reads SNHLY; CDR2 reads FYNNEI. In nucleotides, the CDR3 is TGTGCCAGTAGTGGTGGGGGCGGAGAGCAGTTCTTC. Translated, it gives CASSGGGGEQFF.

This clone has more than one count but fewer than ten. The rearrangement uses TRBV4-1 and TRBJ1-1; D ambiguous. V lost 2 bases to trimming and J lost 1 base, with 8 bases between them. The V gene's germline CDR1 is MGHRA and CDR2 YSYEKL. The CDR3 has 14 residues. In DNA, the CDR3 is TGCGCCAGCAGCCAATCGGGCAGGAACACTGAAGCTTTCTTT. Protein: CASSQSGRNTEAFF.

The genes are TRBV5-1 and TRBJ2-2; 13 bases align to TRBD2. CDR1 and CDR2 from the germline V gene are SGHRS and YFSETQ. This CDR3 has 18 residues. The J segment lost 6 bases and the V segment lost 4 bases, leaving 12 bases of the junction unmatched. CDR3 protein: CASSLPGLAGVPPGELFF. DNA for the CDR3: TGCGCCAGCAGCCTACCAGGACTAGCGGGAGTCCCGCCCGGGGAGCTGTTTTTT.

The CDR3 protein is CASSLGSGASETQYF. The CDR3 region has the DNA TGTGCCAGCAGCTTAGGCAGCGGGGCTTCGGAGACCCAGTACTTC. J is TRBJ2-5 and V is TRBV7-3; 7 bases are shared with TRBD2. This CDR3 region has 15 residues. Per germline, CDR1 SGHTA and CDR2 FQGTGA. The trim removed 2 bases at V and 5 bases at J, leaving 8 bases unmatched.

The chain couples TRBV2 to TRBJ2-5, with D perhaps matching TRBD2 (6 bases). This CDR3 is 13 amino acids long. CDR1 is SNHLY, CDR2 FYNNEI, per germline. Deletions cut 1 base from V and 9 bases from J, with 12 bases between. CDR3 in DNA: TGTGCCAGCAGTGAAGGGGGCTGGGGGGCCCAGTACTTC. Amino acid sequence: CASSEGGWGAQYF.

This clone was recorded once. The chain couples TRBV11-3 to TRBJ2-7; TRBD2 aligns across 11 bases. Unmatched junction bases numbered 9, after V lost 4 bases and J lost 7 bases. This CDR3 has 15 residues. Germline loops: CDR1 SGHNT, CDR2 YENEEA. CDR3 protein: CASSSLAGGFGEQYF. In nucleotides, the CDR3 is TGTGCCAGCAGCTCTCTAGCGGGAGGATTTGGTGAGCAGTACTTC.

The chain is built from TRBV19 and TRBJ1-5; 7 bases are shared with TRBD1. V trimming: 5 bases; J trimming: 3 bases; junction bases outside the gene matches: 13. The germline V gene encodes CDR1 LNHDA and CDR2 SQIVND (reference sequence). The CDR3 is 17 residues long. The CDR3 loop reads CASSPFTQGLINQPQHF. The DNA for the CDR3 is TGTGCCAGTAGTCCATTTACACAGGGGCTTATCAATCAGCCCCAGCATTTT.

J is TRBJ2-1 and V is TRBV5-5; 7 bases line up with TRBD1. The germline gives CDR1 SGHKS, CDR2 YYEKEE (reference sequence). V was clipped by 4 bases and J by 4 bases; unmatched bases: 8. The CDR3 sequence is 15 residues long. The CDR3 is CASSRGTALYNEQFF. DNA of the CDR3: TGTGCCAGCAGCAGAGGGACAGCCCTTTACAATGAGCAGTTCTTC.

V is TRBV6-6 and J is TRBJ1-5; no definite D call. V dropped 6 bases and J dropped 0 bases, with 6 bases sitting between them. The CDR3 has 13 amino acids. Germline CDR1 is MNHNY and CDR2 is SVGAGI (reference sequence). CDR3 in amino acids: CASRRLSNQPQHF. The CDR3 region has the DNA TGTGCCAGCAGGAGACTTAGCAATCAGCCCCAGCATTTT.

V gene TRBV4-1 combines with J gene TRBJ2-1; TRBD2 is a possible D gene (5 bases). Germline CDR1 reads MGHRA; CDR2 reads YSYEKL. V shed 0 bases and J shed 6 bases, with 12 bases lying between them. This CDR3 is 15 amino acids long. The CDR3 DNA sequence: TGCGCCAGCAGCCAAGATCCGGGAACGAGCAATGAGCAGTTCTTC. Its translation is CASSQDPGTSNEQFF.

The chain uses TRBV10-3 and TRBJ2-1; 8 positions agree with TRBD2. Germline lookup yields CDR1 ENHRY and CDR2 SYGVKD. The J segment lost 2 bases and the V segment lost 0 bases, leaving 6 bases of the junction unmatched. The CDR3 is 17 residues long. The CDR3 reads CAISESTGSGAYNEQFF. For the CDR3, the DNA is TGTGCCATCAGTGAGTCGACGGGTAGCGGGGCCTACAATGAGCAGTTCTTC.

The chain employs TRBV7-6 and TRBJ2-5, with D maybe TRBD2 (5 bases). Germline loops: CDR1 SGHVS, CDR2 FNYEAQ. With 1 base removed from V and 2 bases from J, the gap between germline ends came to 17 bases. The CDR3 is made up of 17 amino acids. The CDR3 protein is CASSLVAASRGQETQYF. In DNA form, the CDR3 reads TGTGCCAGCAGCTTAGTGGCTGCGTCCCGAGGGCAAGAGACCCAGTACTTC.

The chain carries TRBV6-6 and TRBJ1-3; no clear D. V was trimmed by 2 bases and J by 0 bases, leaving 5 bases between them. The CDR3 extends over 14 amino acids. Germline CDR1 reads MNHNY; CDR2 reads SVGAGI (reference sequence). In DNA, the CDR3 is TGTGCCAGCAGTTACGAAAGCTCTGGAAACACCATATATTTT. Translation: CASSYESSGNTIYF.

V gene TRBV5-1 combines with J gene TRBJ1-2; D uncertain. Trimming stripped 0 bases from V and 8 bases from J, with 11 bases between. CDR1 and CDR2 (germline): SGHRS, YFSETQ. The CDR3 spans 13 residues. This chain's CDR3 is CASSLVERVGYTF. In DNA, the CDR3 is TGCGCCAGCAGCTTGGTTGAGCGGGTGGGCTACACCTTC.

The V and J genes are TRBV2 and TRBJ1-1, with D possibly TRBD1 on 5 matching bases. Trimming stripped 6 bases from V and 1 base from J, with 15 bases between. Germline-derived CDR1 and CDR2 are SNHLY and FYNNEI. The CDR3 is 15 residues long. The CDR3 coding sequence is TGTGCCAGCAGGGAACGTGGGACGAGGAACACTGAAGCTTTCTTT. Translation: CASRERGTRNTEAFF.

This clone was observed a few times. The V call is TRBV11-2, the J call TRBJ2-3; D perhaps matches TRBD2 (5 bases). The V gene's germline CDR1 is SGHAT and CDR2 FQNNGV. Deletions cut 1 base from V and 7 bases from J, with 21 bases between. The CDR3 spans 17 residues. This CDR3 reads CASSLGVGLTVGNTQYF. The CDR3 nucleotides read TGTGCCAGCAGCTTAGGAGTAGGACTTACCGTTGGGAATACGCAGTATTTT.

This chain links TRBV7-2 with TRBJ2-5; a possible D gene is TRBD2 (6 bases). The CDR3 has 13 residues. CDR1 is SGHTA, CDR2 FQGNSA, per germline. V was pared by 5 bases and J by 5 bases, with 12 bases between. Written as DNA, the CDR3 is TGTGCCAGCAGCAGGGGCGGGATTGAGACCCAGTACTTC. Encoded protein: CASSRGGIETQYF.

V usage is TRBV5-1 and J usage is TRBJ2-3; D ambiguous. Per germline, CDR1 SGHRS and CDR2 YFSETQ. The CDR3 runs to 11 residues. Trimming cost V 2 bases and J 4 bases, with 2 bases left between them. This chain's CDR3 is CASSLSDTQYF. CDR3 coding DNA: TGCGCCAGCAGCTTATCAGATACGCAGTATTTT.